Shown below are 8 T cell receptor beta chains from a single sample sequenced in a study of shared clonotypes between healthy human individuals. Sequencing was performed with immunoSEQ multiplex PCR; in TCRdb, only in-frame clones are kept and a portion is missing. The sample holds roughly 570,000 clones; nearly 98% are singletons and the top ten take 0.3%. The naive CD8 subset, CD45RO-negative cells positively selected for CCR7, excluded terminally differentiated effector memory CD45RA+ cells. The specimen sequenced was naive CD8+ T cells sorted from blood. These receptors came from a man under 40 in good health.

The chain carries TRBV27 and TRBJ2-4, with 10 bases aligning to TRBD2. There are 14 residues in the CDR3. Trimming removed 4 bases from V and 8 bases from J; junction bases left unmatched: 5. The germline V gene encodes CDR1 MNHEY and CDR2 SMNVEV (reference sequence). CDR3 DNA: TGTGCCAGCAGTTCGGGACTAGCGTCGGACATTCAGTACTTC. Translated, it gives CASSSGLASDIQYF.

The J gene is TRBJ1-1, the V gene TRBV7-8; no clear D. Germline V gene lookup returns CDR1 SGHVS and CDR2 FQNEAQ. There are 14 residues in the CDR3. Deletions cut 5 bases from V and 0 bases from J, with 10 bases between. The CDR3 DNA reads as TGTGCCAGCAGCCTGGGGAGGGTGAACACTGAAGCTTTCTTT. It specifies CASSLGRVNTEAFF.

This chain uses TRBV7-2 with TRBJ2-7; D ambiguous. Looked up from germline, CDR1 is SGHTA and CDR2 is FQGNSA. With 5 bases removed from V and 0 bases from J, the gap between germline ends came to 11 bases. CDR3 length: 14 amino acids. CDR3 in DNA: TGTGCCAGCAGCACTACCCGAAGCTCCTACGAGCAGTACTTC. Its translation: CASSTTRSSYEQYF.

The genes are TRBV9 and TRBJ1-2, with D possibly being TRBD1 (6 bases). Germline V CDR1 and CDR2: SGDLS, YYNGEE. Trimming took off 0 bases at V and 8 bases at J, with 14 bases between the two ends. The CDR3 extends over 14 amino acids. The CDR3 here is CASSVDGGRKGYTF. In DNA form, the CDR3 reads TGTGCCAGCAGCGTAGATGGGGGGCGCAAGGGCTACACCTTC.

Worth noting for this clone: Other DNA sequences of this sample code for an identical CDR3. This chain joins TRBV9 and TRBJ2-7; 11 bases match TRBD1. V lost 4 bases to trimming and J lost 2 bases; unmatched junction nucleotides: 2. Germline CDR1 SGDLS, CDR2 YYNGEE. This CDR3 is 14 amino acids long. Here the CDR3 DNA reads TGTGCCAGCAGCCTGGGACAGGGGGCCTACGAGCAGTACTTC. Protein sequence: CASSLGQGAYEQYF.

This chain uses TRBV10-3 with TRBJ2-1, with TRBD2 matching 8 bases. The CDR3 has 15 amino acids. Germline V CDR1 and CDR2: ENHRY, SYGVKD. V gave up 6 bases and J gave up 3 bases; unmatched junction bases: 7. This chain's CDR3 is CAIREAGEGYNEQFF. Here the CDR3 DNA reads TGTGCCATCAGGGAAGCGGGAGAGGGCTACAATGAGCAGTTCTTC.

The chain combines TRBV7-6 with TRBJ1-5, with 9 positions matching TRBD1. With 2 bases clipped from V and 2 bases from J, the junction kept 7 bases outside the gene matches. In germline, CDR1 is SGHVS, CDR2 FNYEAQ. This CDR3 comprises 17 residues. The CDR3 coding sequence is TGTGCCAGCAGCTTATGGGGACAGGGTAAGGGCAATCAGCCCCAGCATTTT. Translating it yields CASSLWGQGKGNQPQHF.

The chain combines TRBV9 with TRBJ2-1; 9 bases line up with TRBD2. V shed 3 bases, J shed 5 bases, and the junction held 12 bases outside the gene matches. From germline, CDR1 is SGDLS and CDR2 YYNGEE. This CDR3 has 17 amino acids. CDR3 sequence reads: CASSALVGREGHNEQFF. The CDR3 region has the DNA TGTGCCAGCAGCGCCCTAGTTGGGCGGGAGGGGCACAATGAGCAGTTCTTC.